These 26 T cell receptor beta chains were all obtained from the same sample, sequenced in a study of T-cell reconstitution after alpha-beta-depleted transplantation in children. For TCRbeta, the library was prepared with unique molecular identifiers. MiXCR, applied by TCRdb to the PCR reads, yields one record per CDR3 protein. The table has fewer than 700,000 distinct CDR3 sequences, under 15% seen once. The sample consisted of PBMCs, mostly from graft donor cells, taken 360 days after TCRalphabeta/CD19-depleted stem cell transplant. The receptors stem from a male patient aged 10-17 years who had a stem cell transplant for acute myeloid leukemia, so the T cells may come from the graft donor.

This clonotype has only a few counts. V and J are TRBV6-4 and TRBJ1-1; D not certain. CDR1 and CDR2 from the germline V gene are MRHNA and SNTAGT. This CDR3 contains 15 residues. V was trimmed by 0 bases and J by 1 base, leaving 9 bases between them. CDR3 sequence reads: CASSDSPGRNTEAFF. The DNA of the CDR3 is TGTGCCAGCAGTGACTCCCCAGGACGGAACACTGAAGCTTTCTTT.

This clonotype was seen a few times. The gene calls are TRBV20-1 and TRBJ2-7; D is undetermined. The V and J ends lost 0 bases and 3 bases respectively, with 9 bases between them. The CDR3 sequence is 13 residues long. Germline values: CDR1 DFQATT, CDR2 SNEGSKA (reference sequence). The CDR3 reads CSAREGTHYEQYF. In DNA form, the CDR3 reads TGCAGTGCTAGAGAGGGCACCCACTACGAGCAGTACTTC.

This clonotype turned up a few times. CDR3 protein: CSVRDRGETQYF. CDR3 nucleotide sequence: TGCAGCGTTCGTGACAGGGGAGAGACCCAGTACTTC. The chain has TRBV29-1 and TRBJ2-5, with 8 bases lining up with TRBD1. V was pared by 5 bases and J by 4 bases, with 3 bases of the junction left unmatched. The CDR3 extends over 12 amino acids. Germline V gene lookup returns CDR1 SQVTM and CDR2 ANQGSEA.

Details on this clonotype: One end of the junction fails to match germline, which may point to a read error. The chain couples TRBV7-3 to TRBJ1-1; D might be TRBD1 (5 bases). CDR1 and CDR2 from the germline V gene are SGHTA and FQGTGA. The CDR3 totals 12 residues. The CDR3, as DNA: TGTGACAGCAGTTTTACCGGGGCCGAAGCTTTCTTT. It is translated as CDSSFTGAEAFF. Complete variable domain (other parts from reference TRBV7-3 and TRBJ1-1): GAGVSQTPSNKVTEKGKYVELRCDPISGHTALYWYRQSLGQGPEFLIYFQGTGAADDSGLPNDRFFAVRPEGSVSTLKIQRTERGDSAVYLCDSSFTGAEAFFGQGTRLTVV.

The table lists this clonotype with a few counts. CDR3 coding DNA: TGTGCCAGCAGTGAACCTCGAGGGCCGGGAGGTGGAAACACCATATATTTT. Translation: CASSEPRGPGGGNTIYF. The gene calls are TRBV25-1 and TRBJ1-3; D is unclear. Germline values: CDR1 MGHDK, CDR2 SYGVNS. V was trimmed by 2 bases and J by 3 bases, leaving 17 bases between them. This CDR3 spans 17 amino acids.

This clonotype was seen a handful of times. The genes are TRBV28 and TRBJ2-1; D gene unclear. The CDR3 length is 13 residues. V gave up 6 bases and J gave up 4 bases, with 10 bases separating them. Germline V gene sequence: CDR1 MDHEN, CDR2 SYDVKM. Here the CDR3 reads CASRPDGYNEQFF. CDR3 in DNA: TGTGCCAGCAGACCGGACGGTTACAATGAGCAGTTCTTC.

The chain uses TRBV9 and TRBJ1-1; D is uncertain. Looked up from germline, CDR1 is SGDLS and CDR2 is YYNGEE. This CDR3 comprises 14 residues. V was pared by 2 bases and J by 4 bases, with 12 bases between. The CDR3 sequence is CASSVAPRGTEAFF. For the CDR3, the DNA is TGTGCCAGCAGCGTCGCCCCCCGGGGCACTGAAGCTTTCTTT.

This clonotype was seen more than once but under ten times. The rearrangement uses TRBV7-2 and TRBJ2-3; D is tentatively TRBD1 or TRBD2 (5 bases each). The CDR3 length is 13 residues. Per germline, CDR1 SGHTA and CDR2 FQGNSA. Trimming took off 8 bases at V and 4 bases at J, with 13 bases between the two ends. CDR3 amino acids: CASRDHIADTQYF. The DNA of the CDR3 is TGTGCCAGCCGGGACCATATTGCAGATACGCAGTATTTT.

This clonotype was found many times. This rearrangement joins TRBV4-2 to TRBJ2-3, with D maybe TRBD2 (5 bases). The CDR3 has 16 residues. Germline loops: CDR1 LGHNA, CDR2 YNFKEQ. The V and J ends lost 7 bases and 0 bases respectively, with 17 bases between them. The CDR3 coding sequence is TGTGCCAGCACCCCCTCCGGGGAGCTAAGCACAGATACGCAGTATTTT. Translated: CASTPSGELSTDTQYF.

In its sample, this clonotype was seen many times. J is TRBJ2-7 and V is TRBV7-9; 7 bases agree with TRBD2. The V segment lost 5 bases and the J segment 2 bases; nucleotides outside the gene matches: 15. This CDR3 spans 17 amino acids. Germline CDR1 is SEHNR and CDR2 is FQNEAQ (reference sequence). The CDR3 DNA follows: TGTGCCAGCAGCCCGAAGGCTACCGCGGGAGTGACCTACGAGCAGTACTTC. Encoded protein: CASSPKATAGVTYEQYF.

The CDR3 nucleotides are TGTGCCAGCAGCCGGGACACCTCACCGGGCTACAATGAGCAGTTCTTC. It encodes CASSRDTSPGYNEQFF. The V call is TRBV3-1, the J call TRBJ2-1, with TRBD1 as a possible D gene (6 bases). The germline gives CDR1 LGHDT, CDR2 YNNKEL (reference sequence). Trimming shortened V by 4 bases and J by 3 bases, and 16 bases separated the two germline ends. CDR3 length: 16 amino acids.

The sample holds a few counts of this clonotype. CDR3 amino acids: CASSQDWDRASTGELFF. The CDR3 bases are TGTGCCAGCAGCCAAGATTGGGACAGGGCTAGTACCGGGGAGCTGTTTTTT. This chain connects TRBV3-1 to TRBJ2-2, with 9 bases lining up with TRBD1. The germline V gene has CDR1 LGHDT and CDR2 YNNKEL (reference sequence). Trimming took 0 bases from V and 5 from J; bases not matched to a gene: 7. The CDR3 contains 17 residues.

The V gene is TRBV24-1, the J gene TRBJ2-1, with 7 bases identical to TRBD1. V was clipped by 3 bases and J by 1 base; unmatched bases: 5. Germline assignment: CDR1 KGHDR and CDR2 SFDVKD. The CDR3 contains 16 residues. For the CDR3, the DNA is TGTGCCACCAGTGATGACAGGGTTGGATCCTACAATGAGCAGTTCTTC. Residues: CATSDDRVGSYNEQFF.

The table lists this clonotype with a few counts. The chain combines TRBV29-1 with TRBJ2-7; TRBD2 aligns across 7 bases. Germline V gene sequence: CDR1 SQVTM, CDR2 ANQGSEA. V was clipped by 7 bases and J by 5 bases; unmatched bases: 11. The CDR3 covers 13 residues. The DNA of the CDR3 is TGCAGCGCTATGACTAGCTGGGGCAACGAGCAGTACTTC. Translating gives CSAMTSWGNEQYF.

This clonotype came up a few times. The chain recombines TRBV2 with TRBJ2-1; weak D call: TRBD2 (7 bases). The CDR3 runs to 16 residues. The V gene lost 2 bases and the J gene lost 2 bases, with 13 bases spanning the gap. The V gene's germline CDR1 is SNHLY and CDR2 FYNNEI. CDR3 coding DNA: TGTGCCAGCAGTGAAAGTTGGGGGGGGCCCTACAATGAGCAGTTCTTC. Its protein is CASSESWGGPYNEQFF.

This chain joins TRBV20-1 and TRBJ2-5; D call uncertain. V was pared by 8 bases and J by 5 bases, with 9 bases between. This CDR3 has 10 residues. Germline V lookup: CDR1 DFQATT, CDR2 SNEGSKA (reference sequence). The CDR3 bases are TGCAGTATGGTCTTGGAGACCCAGTACTTC. Protein sequence: CSMVLETQYF.

This clonotype was seen a handful of times. The chain has TRBV7-3 and TRBJ1-4; no reliable D call. The germline gives CDR1 SGHTA, CDR2 FQGTGA. The CDR3 length is 13 residues. The germline V and J ends were trimmed by 1 base and 7 bases, with 7 bases remaining between them. Here the CDR3 reads CASSLNQGEKLFF. The DNA for the CDR3 is TGTGCCAGCAGCTTAAATCAAGGTGAAAAACTGTTTTTT.

The chain carries TRBV28 and TRBJ2-5; 16 bases are a match to TRBD2. The germline gives CDR1 MDHEN, CDR2 SYDVKM. V was pared by 6 bases and J by 5 bases, with 12 bases of the junction left unmatched. This CDR3 has 18 residues. The CDR3: CASRSGTSGRERRETQYF. CDR3 DNA: TGTGCCAGCAGGTCTGGGACTAGCGGGAGGGAGAGGAGGGAGACCCAGTACTTC. Variable domain in full (rest from reference TRBV28 and TRBJ2-5): DVKVTQSSRYLVKRTGEKVFLECVQDMDHENMFWYRQDPGLGLRLIYFSYDVKMKEKGDIPEGYSVSREKKERFSLILESASTNQTSMYLCASRSGTSGRERRETQYFGPGTRLLVL.

Only a few counts were recorded for this clonotype. This rearrangement joins TRBV25-1 to TRBJ2-2; the D gene is possibly TRBD1 (5 bases). The CDR3 is 13 residues long. V shed 9 bases and J shed 6 bases, with 14 bases lying between them. Germline V gene sequence: CDR1 MGHDK, CDR2 SYGVNS. CDR3 sequence (DNA): TGTGCCAGTACGGACATCGCTGCCGGGGAGCTGTTTTTT. It specifies CASTDIAAGELFF. The complete variable domain, with remaining parts taken from reference TRBV25-1 and TRBJ2-2, reads EADIYQTPRYLVIGTGKKITLECSQTMGHDKMYWYQQDPGMELHLIHYSYGVNSTEKGDLSSESTVSRIRTEHFPLTLESARPSHTSQYLCASTDIAAGELFFGEGSRLTVL.

The sample holds a few counts of this clonotype. The rearrangement joins TRBV15 to TRBJ2-1, with 9 bases lining up with TRBD2. V shed 0 bases and J 3 bases; nucleotides not matched to a gene: 6. Germline CDR1 and CDR2: LNHNV and YYDKDF (reference sequence). This CDR3 has 17 residues. The chain's CDR3 is CATSRDRGSGGYNEQFF. CDR3 DNA sequence: TGTGCCACCAGCAGAGATCGTGGTAGCGGGGGCTACAATGAGCAGTTCTTC. Full variable domain (remainder filled in from reference TRBV15 and TRBJ2-1): DAMVIQNPRYQVTQFGKPVTLSCSQTLNHNVMYWYQQKSSQAPKLLFHYYDKDFNNEADTPDNFQSRRPNTSFCFLDIRSPGLGDTAMYLCATSRDRGSGGYNEQFFGPGTRLTVL.

The gene calls are TRBV28 and TRBJ2-3; possibly TRBD1 or TRBD2 for D (5 bases each). The germline V and J ends were trimmed by 4 bases and 8 bases, with 19 bases remaining between them. Per germline, CDR1 MDHEN and CDR2 SYDVKM. The CDR3 is made up of 15 amino acids. The CDR3 spells CASSSPLGVQRTQYF. In nucleotides, the CDR3 is TGTGCCAGCAGTTCCCCTCTGGGGGTCCAACGTACGCAGTATTTT.

The CDR3 coding sequence is TGCGCCAGCAGCCGGGGGGAGGAAACCCTAGCCAAAAACATTCAGTACTTC. Translated, it gives CASSRGEETLAKNIQYF. The V call is TRBV4-3, the J call TRBJ2-4; weak D call: TRBD2 (6 bases). The V gene lost 4 bases and the J gene lost 0 bases, with 16 bases spanning the gap. CDR3 size: 17 residues. In germline, CDR1 is LGHNA, CDR2 YSLEER.

The chain couples TRBV20-1 to TRBJ2-3, with a possible D match to TRBD1 (6 bases). Germline V gene data show CDR1 as DFQATT and CDR2 as SNEGSKA (reference sequence). CDR3 length: 15 residues. Trimming stripped 3 bases from V and 1 base from J, with 14 bases between. CDR3 residues: CSASRAGDGTDTQYF. CDR3 in DNA: TGCAGTGCTAGCAGGGCAGGGGATGGCACAGATACGCAGTATTTT.

This clonotype was recorded a few times. This sequence joins TRBV28 and TRBJ2-7; D not certain. This CDR3 is 14 amino acids long. Looked up from germline, CDR1 is MDHEN and CDR2 is SYDVKM. The V end lost 4 bases, the J end lost 6 bases, and 16 bases lay between the germline ends. The CDR3 sequence: CASSSPGRIREQYF. The CDR3 nucleotides read TGTGCCAGCAGTTCCCCAGGACGTATCCGCGAGCAGTACTTC.

The V and J genes are TRBV20-1 and TRBJ2-5, with TRBD2 identical over 7 bases. Per the germline V gene, CDR1 is DFQATT and CDR2 is SNEGSKA (reference sequence). The CDR3 contains 14 residues. J lost 1 base, V lost 1 base, and 3 bases had no gene match. The CDR3 protein is CSARVAGPQETQYF. CDR3 DNA sequence: TGCAGTGCTAGAGTAGCGGGCCCCCAAGAGACCCAGTACTTC.

This clonotype appeared a few times. The chain recombines TRBV20-1 with TRBJ2-7; 7 positions agree with TRBD1. V lost 0 bases, J lost 2 bases, and 4 bases stayed unmatched. Germline CDR1 and CDR2: DFQATT and SNEGSKA (reference sequence). The CDR3 is made up of 14 amino acids. This chain's CDR3 is CSARDADRAYEQYF. CDR3 in DNA: TGCAGTGCTAGAGATGCAGACAGGGCCTACGAGCAGTACTTC.